Reported below is one T cell receptor (beta chain). This sample was included in a study of control samples from healthy donors and cancer patients. Germline trimming cut 1 base from V and 4 bases from J; bases unmatched to any gene: 3. The germline gives CDR1 MNHEY, CDR2 SMNVEV (reference sequence). The CDR3 runs 15 residues. Here immunoSEQ multiplex PCR was the method, and the copy in TCRdb shows in-frame clones only, minus some. The table has 100,000 to 150,000 clones, more than 80% seen once. The receptor's source is a man younger than 30 in good health. The gene calls are TRBV27 and TRBJ1-4; 7 bases are shared with TRBD1. The sequenced material came from blood. CDR3 sequence: CASSLLGQSNEKLFF. The CDR3, as DNA: TGTGCCAGCAGTTTATTGGGACAGAGTAATGAAAAACTGTTTTTT.